This paragraph covers one T cell receptor (beta chain) sequence. Its specific antigen is unknown. The input lacks base qualities; no much larger clone sits a single base away. Looking up the germline V gene (reference sequence) yields CDR1 LNHNV and CDR2 YYDKDF. The germline ends are 16 bases apart after V is trimmed by 8 bases and J by 5 bases. The CDR3 starts with the cysteine, ends with the phenylalanine, and has 13 residues. Only the CDR3 DNA stays, 39 bases, in frame from base 1. The sample is drawn from a study of T cell responses to AZD1222 COVID-19 vaccine (dated by TCRdb to about 2021). In terms of the full investigation: A total of just over 230 trial participants underwent TCR sequencing, of whom roughly 210 had received two doses of AZD1222 and some 25 had received two doses of the MenACWY control vaccine. Trial participants were enrolled into age subgroups of 18-55, 56-69 and 70-plus years, which contained 148, 28 and 57 TCR-sequenced participants, respectively. Beyond this particular receptor, the publication reports: Most participants were white British and females outnumbered males, and the authors suggested that clonal diversity may have been underestimated. Because no samples from the day 14 peak response were available, repertoires could be characterized only after the peak T cell response. In the small 56-69-year group, the increase in depth fell short of significance, most likely because of low power. Spike-specific TCR breadth and depth rose significantly after two AZD1222 doses compared with day 0 and with MenACWY recipients. The whole spike protein was spanned by vaccine-associated CD4 TCRs, and dominant responses were seen in regions 160-218 and 743-854. Conclusions about previously exposed vaccinees were limited because only six AZD1222 recipients were SARS-CoV-2 seropositive at baseline. Nearly half of unique spike-specific TCRs reportedly recognized epitopes outside regions mutated in the B.1.351 and B.1.1.7 variants.

The CDR3 regions of human TCRbeta chains were analyzed by immunosequencing. From the authors' description of their analysis: Repertoire TCRs were checked for matches against a reference library of SARS-CoV-2-specific TCRs that had been generated using the MIRA antigen-specificity platform. Breadth was defined as the fraction of unique TCRs that were SARS-CoV-2-associated, and depth was defined as the fraction of total T cells that were SARS-CoV-2-associated. Using the MIRA data, each spike-specific TCR was assigned both to the spike region to which the TCR was reactive and to a CD4 or CD8 class. Log10-transformed breadth and depth values were compared by one-way ANOVA with Sidak's multiple comparisons tests. What TCRdb holds here is the immuneACCESS table cut down to in-frame rearrangements. Part of the clones is not present; checked against another copy, under half of the missing clones reflect an unresolved V gene, and the others are unexplained. The V and J calls and the clone size are those of that table, but D and trimming were determined from the DNA. Present in this sample are 90,000 to 130,000 clones, roughly 93% of which were seen just once. The ten largest clones take up roughly 3.1% of the sample.

The time point label corresponds to: about 28 days (+/-7) after the second vaccine dose. AZD1222 recipients with second doses at about 4 weeks or about 12 weeks were pooled, because spike-specific TCR depth and breadth did not differ between schedules. The vaccinee samples were drawn from two UK trials, COV001 and COV002, one of which was a single-blind randomized controlled phase 2/3 trial testing AZD1222 (ChAdOx1 nCoV-19) in healthy adults. For TCRbeta chain sequencing, PBMC samples were collected from trial participants at day 0 and at day 28 after the second dose. The sequencing here drew on peripheral blood, taken 28 days after the second AZD1222 dose. Rearrangement joined TRBV15 to TRBJ2-7; the D element could tentatively be TRBD1 or TRBD2, as 7 bases agree for each. This clonotype originated in an adult who received the AZD1222 COVID-19 vaccine. The nucleotides are TGTGCCACCGGGGAGGGGGCGAGCAACGAGCAGTACTTC. This sequence encodes CATGEGASNEQYF.